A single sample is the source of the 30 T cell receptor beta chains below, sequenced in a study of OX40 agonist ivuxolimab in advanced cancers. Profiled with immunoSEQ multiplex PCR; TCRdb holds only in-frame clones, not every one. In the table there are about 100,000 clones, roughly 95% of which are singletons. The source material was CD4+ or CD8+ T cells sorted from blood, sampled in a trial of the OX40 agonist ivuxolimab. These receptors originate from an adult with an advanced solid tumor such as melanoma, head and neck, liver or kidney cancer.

The CDR3: CAISERDRDSYGYTF. DNA for the CDR3: TGTGCCATCAGTGAGCGGGACAGGGACAGCTATGGCTACACCTTC. The chain carries TRBV10-3 and TRBJ1-2, with 9 bases aligning to TRBD1. The J segment lost 4 bases and the V segment lost 2 bases, leaving 5 bases of the junction unmatched. CDR3 length: 15 amino acids. Germline-derived CDR1 and CDR2 are ENHRY and SYGVKD.

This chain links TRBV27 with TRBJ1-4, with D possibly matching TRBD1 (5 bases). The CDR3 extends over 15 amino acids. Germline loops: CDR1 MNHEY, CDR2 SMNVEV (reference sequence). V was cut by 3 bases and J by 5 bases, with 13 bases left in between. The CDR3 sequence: CASSLIQGRNEKLFF. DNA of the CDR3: TGTGCCAGCAGTTTGATTCAGGGCAGAAATGAAAAACTGTTTTTT.

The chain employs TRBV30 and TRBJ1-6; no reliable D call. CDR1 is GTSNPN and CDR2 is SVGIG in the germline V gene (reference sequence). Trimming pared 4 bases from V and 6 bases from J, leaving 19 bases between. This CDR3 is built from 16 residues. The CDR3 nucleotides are TGTGCCTGGACAGTAGCTGTGGCAAAGGGTAATTCACCCCTCCACTTT. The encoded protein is CAWTVAVAKGNSPLHF.

The CDR3 nucleotides are TGTGCCAGCAGCCCGACGAACAGTCAAGCCTACGAGCAGTACTTC. Its protein product is CASSPTNSQAYEQYF. This rearrangement joins TRBV7-3 to TRBJ2-7; D remains ambiguous. The CDR3 sequence is 15 residues long. Trimming cost V 5 bases and J 2 bases, with 16 bases left between them. In germline, CDR1 is SGHTA, CDR2 FQGTGA. Variable domain in full (rest from reference TRBV7-3 and TRBJ2-7): GAGVSQTPSNKVTEKGKYVELRCDPISGHTALYWYRQSLGQGPEFLIYFQGTGAADDSGLPNDRFFAVRPEGSVSTLKIQRTERGDSAVYLCASSPTNSQAYEQYFGPGTRLTVT.

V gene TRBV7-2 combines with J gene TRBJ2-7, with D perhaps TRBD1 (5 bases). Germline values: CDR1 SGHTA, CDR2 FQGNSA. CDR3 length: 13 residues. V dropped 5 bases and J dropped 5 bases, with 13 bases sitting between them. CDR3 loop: CASSLLGAHEQYF. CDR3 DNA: TGTGCCAGCAGCCTACTTGGGGCCCACGAGCAGTACTTC.

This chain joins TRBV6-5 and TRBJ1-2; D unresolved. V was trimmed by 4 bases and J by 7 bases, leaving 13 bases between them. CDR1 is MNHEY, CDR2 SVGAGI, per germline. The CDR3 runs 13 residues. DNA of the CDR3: TGTGCCAGCAGTTCAACGGGCGCAAGTGGCTACACCTTC. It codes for CASSSTGASGYTF.

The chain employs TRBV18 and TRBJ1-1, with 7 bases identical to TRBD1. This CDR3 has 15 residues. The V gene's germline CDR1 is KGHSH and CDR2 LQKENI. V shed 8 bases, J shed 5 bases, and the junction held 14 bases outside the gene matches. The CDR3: CASDPRQGVQTEAFF. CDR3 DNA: TGTGCCAGCGATCCGAGGCAGGGGGTTCAGACTGAAGCTTTCTTT.

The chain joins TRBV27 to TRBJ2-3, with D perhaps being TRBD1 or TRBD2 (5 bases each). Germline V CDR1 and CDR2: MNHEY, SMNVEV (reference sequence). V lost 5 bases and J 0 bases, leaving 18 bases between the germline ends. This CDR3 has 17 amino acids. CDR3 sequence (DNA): TGTGCCAGCAGTCTCCCCGGGGACCTCACTAGCACAGATACGCAGTATTTT. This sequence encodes CASSLPGDLTSTDTQYF.

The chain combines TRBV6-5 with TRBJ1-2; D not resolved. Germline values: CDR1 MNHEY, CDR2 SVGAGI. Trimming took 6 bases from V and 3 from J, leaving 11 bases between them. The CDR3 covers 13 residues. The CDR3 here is CASSPRVYYGYTF. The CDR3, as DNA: TGTGCCAGCAGCCCCCGAGTGTACTATGGCTACACCTTC.

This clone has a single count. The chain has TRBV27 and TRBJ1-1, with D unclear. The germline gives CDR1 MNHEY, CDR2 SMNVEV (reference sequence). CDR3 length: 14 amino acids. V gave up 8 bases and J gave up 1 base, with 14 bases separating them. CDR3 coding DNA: TGTGCCAGCGGTACGCCTAGAAGGAACACTGAAGCTTTCTTT. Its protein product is CASGTPRRNTEAFF.

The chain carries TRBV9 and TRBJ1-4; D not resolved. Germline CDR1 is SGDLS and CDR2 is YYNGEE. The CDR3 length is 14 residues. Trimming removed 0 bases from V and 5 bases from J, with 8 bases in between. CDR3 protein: CASSVVAGNEKLFF. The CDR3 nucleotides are TGTGCCAGCAGCGTAGTGGCGGGAAATGAAAAACTGTTTTTT.

CDR3 sequence (DNA): TGTGCCAGCTCACCAGGGGGCAACTATGGCTACACCTTC. Translated, it gives CASSPGGNYGYTF. This chain uses TRBV18 with TRBJ1-2, with D maybe TRBD1 (6 bases). This CDR3 has 13 amino acids. The V and J ends lost 2 bases and 2 bases respectively, with 6 bases between them. Germline V gives CDR1 KGHSH, CDR2 LQKENI.

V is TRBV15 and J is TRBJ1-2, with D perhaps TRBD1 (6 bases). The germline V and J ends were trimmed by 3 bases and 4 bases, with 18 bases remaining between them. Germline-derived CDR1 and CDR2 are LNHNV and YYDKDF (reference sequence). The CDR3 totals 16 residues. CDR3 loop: CATSRGGGGEGYGYTF. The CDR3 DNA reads TGTGCCACCAGCAGGGGCGGCGGGGGCGAGGGCTATGGCTACACCTTC.

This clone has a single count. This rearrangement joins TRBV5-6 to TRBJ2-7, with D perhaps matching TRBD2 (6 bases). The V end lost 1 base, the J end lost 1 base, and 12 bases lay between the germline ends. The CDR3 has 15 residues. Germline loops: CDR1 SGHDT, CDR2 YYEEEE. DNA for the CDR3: TGTGCCAGCAGCTTGCTGGCGGGGCGATCCTACGAGCAGTACTTC. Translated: CASSLLAGRSYEQYF.

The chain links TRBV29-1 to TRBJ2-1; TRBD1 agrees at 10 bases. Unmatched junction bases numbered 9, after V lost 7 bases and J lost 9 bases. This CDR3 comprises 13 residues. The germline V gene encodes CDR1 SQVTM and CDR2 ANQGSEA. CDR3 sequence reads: CSARGQGQAEQFF. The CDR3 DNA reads TGCAGCGCCCGGGGACAGGGGCAAGCTGAGCAGTTCTTC.

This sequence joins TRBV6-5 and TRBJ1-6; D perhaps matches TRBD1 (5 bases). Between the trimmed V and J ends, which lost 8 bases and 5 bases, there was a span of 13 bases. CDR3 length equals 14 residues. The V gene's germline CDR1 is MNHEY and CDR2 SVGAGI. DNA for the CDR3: TGTGCCAGCTCGCGGGACCTAAATAATTCACCCCTCCACTTT. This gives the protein CASSRDLNNSPLHF.

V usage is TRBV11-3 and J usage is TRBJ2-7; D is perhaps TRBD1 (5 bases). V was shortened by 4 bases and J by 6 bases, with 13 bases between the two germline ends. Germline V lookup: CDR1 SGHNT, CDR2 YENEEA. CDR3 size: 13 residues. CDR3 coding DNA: TGTGCCAGCAGCTCACCACCCAGGGCCGAGCAGTACTTC. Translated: CASSSPPRAEQYF.

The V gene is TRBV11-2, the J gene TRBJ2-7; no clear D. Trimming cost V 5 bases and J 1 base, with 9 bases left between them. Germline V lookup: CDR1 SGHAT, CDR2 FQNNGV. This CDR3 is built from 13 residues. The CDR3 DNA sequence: TGTGCCAGCAGCCATACAAATTCCTACGAGCAGTACTTC. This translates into CASSHTNSYEQYF.

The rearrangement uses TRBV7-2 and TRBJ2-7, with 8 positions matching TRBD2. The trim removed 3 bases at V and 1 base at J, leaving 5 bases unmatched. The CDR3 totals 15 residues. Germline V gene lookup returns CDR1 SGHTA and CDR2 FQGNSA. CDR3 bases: TGTGCCAGCAGCTTCACTAGCGGTTATTCCTACGAGCAGTACTTC. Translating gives CASSFTSGYSYEQYF.

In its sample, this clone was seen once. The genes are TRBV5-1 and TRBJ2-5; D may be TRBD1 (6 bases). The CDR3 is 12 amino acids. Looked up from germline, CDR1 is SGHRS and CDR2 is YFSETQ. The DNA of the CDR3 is TGCGACTCGACAAATAGGGGGGAGACCCAGTACTTC. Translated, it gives CDSTNRGETQYF.

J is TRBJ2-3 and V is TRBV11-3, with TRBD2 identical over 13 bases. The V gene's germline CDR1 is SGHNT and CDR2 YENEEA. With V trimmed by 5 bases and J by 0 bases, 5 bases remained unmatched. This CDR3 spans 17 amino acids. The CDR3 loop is CASSAWTSGGSTDTQYF. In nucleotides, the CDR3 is TGTGCCAGCAGCGCTTGGACTAGCGGGGGTAGCACAGATACGCAGTATTTT.

CDR3 sequence (DNA): TGTGCCAGCAGCTTAGGAGGCGCAGATACGCAGTATTTT. It specifies CASSLGGADTQYF. The rearrangement joins TRBV11-2 to TRBJ2-3; D call uncertain. The CDR3 runs to 13 residues. Germline CDR1 is SGHAT and CDR2 is FQNNGV. Trimming left V 1 base short and J 4 bases short, with 6 bases between.

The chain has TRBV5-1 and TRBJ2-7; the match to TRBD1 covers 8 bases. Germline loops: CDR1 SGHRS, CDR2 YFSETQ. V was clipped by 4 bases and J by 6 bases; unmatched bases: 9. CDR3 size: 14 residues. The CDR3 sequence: CASSNSDRAGEQYF. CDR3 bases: TGCGCCAGCAGCAATTCGGACAGGGCTGGCGAGCAGTACTTC.

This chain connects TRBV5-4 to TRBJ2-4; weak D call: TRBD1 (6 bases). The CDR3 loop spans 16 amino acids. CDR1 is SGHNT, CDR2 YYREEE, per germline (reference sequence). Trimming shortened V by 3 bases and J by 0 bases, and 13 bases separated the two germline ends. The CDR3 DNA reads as TGTGCCAGCAGCTCTGACAGGACGCTAGCCAAAAACATTCAGTACTTC. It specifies CASSSDRTLAKNIQYF.

The CDR3 coding sequence is TGTGGGGCGCCGAACACTGAAGCTTTCTTT. Translated, it gives CGAPNTEAFF. The rearrangement links TRBV28 to TRBJ1-1; D ambiguous. The CDR3 runs 10 residues. Looked up from germline, CDR1 is MDHEN and CDR2 is SYDVKM.

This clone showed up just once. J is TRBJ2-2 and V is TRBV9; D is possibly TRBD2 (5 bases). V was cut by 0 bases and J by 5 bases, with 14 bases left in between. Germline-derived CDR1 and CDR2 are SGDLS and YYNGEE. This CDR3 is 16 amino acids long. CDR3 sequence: CASSVEVAGGTGELFF. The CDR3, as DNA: TGTGCCAGCAGCGTAGAGGTGGCGGGCGGGACCGGGGAGCTGTTTTTT.

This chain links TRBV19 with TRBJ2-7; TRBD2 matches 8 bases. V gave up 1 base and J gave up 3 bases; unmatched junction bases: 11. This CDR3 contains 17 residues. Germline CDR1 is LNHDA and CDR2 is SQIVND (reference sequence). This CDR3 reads CASSIANVAGNLYEQYF. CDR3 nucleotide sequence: TGTGCCAGTAGTATAGCTAATGTAGCGGGGAACCTCTACGAGCAGTACTTC.

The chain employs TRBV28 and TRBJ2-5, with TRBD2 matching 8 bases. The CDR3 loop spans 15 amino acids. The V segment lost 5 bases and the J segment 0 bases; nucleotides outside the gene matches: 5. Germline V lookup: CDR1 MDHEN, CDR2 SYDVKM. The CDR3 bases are TGTGCCAGCAGTGGAGCGGGAGCTAACCAAGAGACCCAGTACTTC. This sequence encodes CASSGAGANQETQYF.

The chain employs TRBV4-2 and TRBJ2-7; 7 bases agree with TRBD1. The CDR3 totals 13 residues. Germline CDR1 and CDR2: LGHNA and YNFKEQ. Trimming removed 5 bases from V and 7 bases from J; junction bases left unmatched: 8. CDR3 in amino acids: CASSLTGLREQYF. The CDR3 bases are TGTGCCAGCAGCTTGACAGGGTTGAGGGAGCAGTACTTC.

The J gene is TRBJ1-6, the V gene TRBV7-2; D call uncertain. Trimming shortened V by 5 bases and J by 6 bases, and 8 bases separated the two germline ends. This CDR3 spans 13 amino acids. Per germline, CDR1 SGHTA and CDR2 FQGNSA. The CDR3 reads CASSPLSNSPLHF. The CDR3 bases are TGTGCCAGCAGCCCACTGTCTAATTCACCCCTCCACTTT.